In its sample, the clone carrying this TCR beta chain was seen many times. Its specificity is unknown. This sample was included in a study of neurological immune-mediated disorders. TCRdb reprocessed the 5' RACE reads with MiXCR, giving one entry per CDR3 protein. This table has about 23,000 distinct CDR3 sequences, 13% appearing once. Overall study results and limits: Expanded clones shared no CDR3 amino acid sequences across subjects, suggesting private repertoires in all groups.

CDR3 length: 12 amino acids. Per germline, CDR1 SGDLS and CDR2 YYNGEE. V lost 3 bases and J lost 1, with 4 bases in between. Unsorted libraries were generated from 2 million PBMCs. These cells had been stored in RNAlater at -80 C. Sequenced input: PBMCs. The V and J genes are TRBV9 and TRBJ2-5; D call uncertain. The source is a woman aged 55-70 years with HTLV-1-associated myelopathy (HAM/TSP). The CDR3 coding sequence is TGTGCCAGCAGCGGTTTCCAAGAGACCCAGTACTTC. Its protein product is CASSGFQETQYF.